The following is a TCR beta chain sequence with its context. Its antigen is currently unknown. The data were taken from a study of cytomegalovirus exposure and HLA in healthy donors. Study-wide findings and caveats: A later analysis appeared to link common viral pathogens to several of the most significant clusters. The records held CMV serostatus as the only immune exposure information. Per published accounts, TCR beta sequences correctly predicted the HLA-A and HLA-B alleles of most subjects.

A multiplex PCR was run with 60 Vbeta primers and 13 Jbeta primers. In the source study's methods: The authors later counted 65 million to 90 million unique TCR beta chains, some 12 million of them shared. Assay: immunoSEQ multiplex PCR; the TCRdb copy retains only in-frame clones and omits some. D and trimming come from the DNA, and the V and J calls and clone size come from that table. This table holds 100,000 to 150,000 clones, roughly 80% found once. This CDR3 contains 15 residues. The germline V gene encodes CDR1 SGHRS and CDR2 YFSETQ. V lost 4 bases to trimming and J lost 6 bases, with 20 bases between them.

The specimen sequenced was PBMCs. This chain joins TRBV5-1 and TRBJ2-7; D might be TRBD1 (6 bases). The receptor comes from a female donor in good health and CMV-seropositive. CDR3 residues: CASSPSAGPRGEQYF. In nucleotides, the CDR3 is TGCGCCAGCAGCCCCTCTGCAGGACCCAGGGGCGAGCAGTACTTC.